This passage covers 16 T cell receptor beta chains from one sample sequenced in a study of T cell responses to AZD1222 COVID-19 vaccine. The table came from immunoSEQ multiplex PCR; TCRdb's copy has only in-frame clones and leaves some out. In the table there are 150,000 to 160,000 clones, roughly nine tenths of which are singletons. Here the sequenced sample was peripheral blood, taken on day 0 of AZD1222 vaccination. The receptors come from an adult in good health.

J is TRBJ2-1 and V is TRBV3-1 (or the pseudogene TRBV3-2); weak D call: TRBD2 (6 bases). The V and J ends lost 1 base and 2 bases respectively, with 12 bases between them. Germline-derived CDR1 and CDR2 are LGHDT and YNNKEL (reference sequence). This CDR3 region has 16 residues. CDR3 protein: CASSQGGGLAYNEQFF. The CDR3 nucleotides are TGTGCCAGCAGCCAAGGAGGAGGGTTGGCCTACAATGAGCAGTTCTTC.

This clone occurred once. V gene TRBV7-8 combines with J gene TRBJ1-2; D not certain. V shed 2 bases and J shed 8 bases, with 15 bases lying between them. The CDR3 spans 14 residues. CDR1 is SGHVS, CDR2 FQNEAQ, per germline. In nucleotides, the CDR3 is TGTGCCAGCAGCTTATCCCTAGACTTAGAGGGCTACACCTTC. It codes for CASSLSLDLEGYTF.

The CDR3, as DNA: TGTGCCAGCAGGAAGACCGGGGAGCTGTTTTTT. Translating it yields CASRKTGELFF. The V and J genes are TRBV6-5 and TRBJ2-2; no definite D call. Germline loops: CDR1 MNHEY, CDR2 SVGAGI. V was clipped by 6 bases and J by 5 bases, with 4 bases between them. This CDR3 has 11 residues.

The chain uses TRBV6-5 and TRBJ1-3; D is unclear. Between the trimmed V and J ends, which lost 8 bases and 2 bases, there was a span of 10 bases. Germline V gene data show CDR1 as MNHEY and CDR2 as SVGAGI. The CDR3 length is 13 residues. The chain's CDR3 is CASRPDPGNTIYF. For the CDR3, the DNA is TGTGCCAGCCGTCCCGACCCTGGAAACACCATATATTTT.

The J gene is TRBJ1-3, the V gene TRBV19, with D hard to call. The germline V and J ends were trimmed by 2 bases and 0 bases, with 5 bases remaining between them. Germline assignment: CDR1 LNHDA and CDR2 SQIVND (reference sequence). CDR3 length: 14 residues. CDR3 loop: CASSILNSGNTIYF. DNA of the CDR3: TGTGCCAGTAGTATACTGAACTCTGGAAACACCATATATTTT.

The chain is built from TRBV4-3 and TRBJ1-5, with D possibly matching TRBD1 (5 bases). V gave up 1 base and J gave up 6 bases, with 13 bases separating them. This CDR3 region has 15 residues. CDR1 and CDR2 from the germline V gene are LGHNA and YSLEER. CDR3 in amino acids: CASSQVRGASQPQHF. The DNA of the CDR3 is TGCGCCAGCAGCCAAGTCCGAGGGGCGAGTCAGCCCCAGCATTTT.

The chain couples TRBV10-3 to TRBJ2-2; maybe TRBD2 (5 bases). The CDR3 has 13 residues. From germline, CDR1 is ENHRY and CDR2 SYGVKD. With 2 bases removed from V and 4 bases from J, the gap between germline ends came to 5 bases. DNA of the CDR3: TGTGCCATCAGTGAGACTAGCACCGGGGAGCTGTTTTTT. Protein: CAISETSTGELFF.

This sequence joins TRBV5-1 and TRBJ2-1, with D tentatively TRBD1 (6 bases). The CDR3 is 15 amino acids. Germline CDR1 and CDR2: SGHRS and YFSETQ. The V end lost 4 bases, the J end lost 2 bases, and 13 bases lay between the germline ends. The CDR3 loop reads CASSTSGTPYNEQFF. The CDR3 DNA reads as TGCGCCAGCAGCACCTCCGGGACACCCTACAATGAGCAGTTCTTC.

The chain links TRBV11-2 to TRBJ2-7; 10 bases match TRBD2. Germline V gives CDR1 SGHAT, CDR2 FQNNGV. After removal of 2 bases from V and 5 bases from J, the junction contained 6 bases not matched to a gene. CDR3 length: 15 amino acids. The CDR3 bases are TGTGCCAGCAGCTTATCACTAGCGGGGATAAACGAGCAGTACTTC. Amino acids: CASSLSLAGINEQYF. The whole variable domain, remainder taken from reference TRBV11-2 and TRBJ2-7, is EAGVAQSPRYKIIEKRQSVAFWCNPISGHATLYWYQQILGQGPKLLIQFQNNGVVDDSQLPKDRFSAERLKGVDSTLKIQPAKLEDSAVYLCASSLSLAGINEQYFGPGTRLTVT.

This clone turned up a few times. The J gene is TRBJ2-7, the V gene TRBV2; D is unclear. This CDR3 region has 12 residues. The V and J ends lost 6 bases and 2 bases respectively, with 8 bases between them. Germline CDR1 reads SNHLY; CDR2 reads FYNNEI. The CDR3: CASRAGPYEQYF. CDR3 nucleotides: TGTGCCAGCAGGGCAGGCCCCTACGAGCAGTACTTC.

This clone was detected only once. This chain connects TRBV6-6 to TRBJ2-5, with unresolved D. The germline CDR1 and CDR2 sequences are MNHNY and SVGAGI (reference sequence). CDR3 length: 11 amino acids. V lost 3 bases and J lost 4, with 3 bases in between. The CDR3, as DNA: TGTGCCAGCAGTTATTTAGAGACCCAGTACTTC. Its protein is CASSYLETQYF.

This clone was counted a single time. The rearrangement links TRBV6-1 to TRBJ1-6, with a tentative D call TRBD1 (5 bases). The CDR3 covers 13 residues. Germline values: CDR1 MNHNS, CDR2 SASEGT. Trimming left V 3 bases short and J 13 bases short, with 13 bases between. The CDR3, as DNA: TGTGCCAGCAGTGATTGGAATGGGGGGCCCCTCCACTTT. Its translation: CASSDWNGGPLHF.

The chain employs TRBV28 and TRBJ1-1; 10 bases line up with TRBD1. V lost 3 bases to trimming and J lost 4 bases; unmatched junction nucleotides: 8. CDR3 length equals 16 residues. Germline-derived CDR1 and CDR2 are MDHEN and SYDVKM. The CDR3 sequence: CASSFYPGQGTTEAFF. In nucleotides, the CDR3 is TGTGCCAGCAGTTTTTACCCGGGACAGGGGACCACTGAAGCTTTCTTT.

This clone was found once. The chain is built from TRBV5-4 and TRBJ1-2, with 8 bases aligning to TRBD1. This CDR3 is 15 amino acids long. Germline CDR1 SGHNT, CDR2 YYREEE (reference sequence). The V segment lost 5 bases and the J segment 3 bases; nucleotides outside the gene matches: 9. The CDR3 DNA is TGTGCCAGCAGACCCAGGACAGGGAATGACTATGGCTACACCTTC. Translating gives CASRPRTGNDYGYTF.

The J gene is TRBJ1-2, the V gene TRBV29-1; 8 bases are a match to TRBD1. V lost 6 bases, J lost 7 bases, and 16 bases stayed unmatched. The V gene's germline CDR1 is SQVTM and CDR2 ANQGSEA. The CDR3 contains 15 residues. CDR3 nucleotides: TGCAGCGTCCAAGGGCAGGGGGCAGGACTGGGTGGCTACACCTTC. The encoded protein is CSVQGQGAGLGGYTF. The full variable domain, its missing parts supplied by reference TRBV29-1 and TRBJ1-2, is SAVISQKPSRDICQRGTSLTIQCQVDSQVTMMFWYRQQPGQSLTLIATANQGSEATYESGFVIDKFPISRPNLTFSTLTVSNMSPEDSSIYLCSVQGQGAGLGGYTFGSGTRLTVV.

The chain recombines TRBV19 with TRBJ1-6, with 7 bases lining up with TRBD1. CDR1 and CDR2 (germline): LNHDA, SQIVND (reference sequence). The CDR3 length is 15 residues. V was clipped by 7 bases and J by 5 bases; unmatched bases: 8. DNA for the CDR3: TGTGCCAGTAATCCCCGGGACAGAAATAATTCACCCCTCCACTTT. The encoded protein is CASNPRDRNNSPLHF.